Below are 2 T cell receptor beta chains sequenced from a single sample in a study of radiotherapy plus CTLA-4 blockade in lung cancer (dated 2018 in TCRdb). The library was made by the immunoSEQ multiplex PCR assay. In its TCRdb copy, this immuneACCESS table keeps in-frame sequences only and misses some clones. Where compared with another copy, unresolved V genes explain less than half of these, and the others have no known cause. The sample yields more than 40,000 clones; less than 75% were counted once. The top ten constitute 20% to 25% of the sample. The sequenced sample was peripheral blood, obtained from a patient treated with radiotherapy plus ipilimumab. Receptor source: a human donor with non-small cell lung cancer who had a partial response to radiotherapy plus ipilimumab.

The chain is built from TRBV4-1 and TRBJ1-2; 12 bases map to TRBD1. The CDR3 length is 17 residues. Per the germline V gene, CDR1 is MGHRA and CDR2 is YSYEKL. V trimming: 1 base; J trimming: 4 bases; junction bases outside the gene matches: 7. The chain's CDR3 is CASSQVPGTGGAYGYTF. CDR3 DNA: TGCGCCAGCAGCCAAGTCCCCGGGACAGGGGGCGCCTATGGCTACACCTTC.

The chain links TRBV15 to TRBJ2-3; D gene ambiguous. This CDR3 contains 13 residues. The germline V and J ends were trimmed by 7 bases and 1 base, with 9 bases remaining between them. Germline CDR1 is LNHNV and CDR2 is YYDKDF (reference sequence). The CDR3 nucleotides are TGTGCCACCAATCGGCGGCGCACAGATACGCAGTATTTT. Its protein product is CATNRRRTDTQYF.